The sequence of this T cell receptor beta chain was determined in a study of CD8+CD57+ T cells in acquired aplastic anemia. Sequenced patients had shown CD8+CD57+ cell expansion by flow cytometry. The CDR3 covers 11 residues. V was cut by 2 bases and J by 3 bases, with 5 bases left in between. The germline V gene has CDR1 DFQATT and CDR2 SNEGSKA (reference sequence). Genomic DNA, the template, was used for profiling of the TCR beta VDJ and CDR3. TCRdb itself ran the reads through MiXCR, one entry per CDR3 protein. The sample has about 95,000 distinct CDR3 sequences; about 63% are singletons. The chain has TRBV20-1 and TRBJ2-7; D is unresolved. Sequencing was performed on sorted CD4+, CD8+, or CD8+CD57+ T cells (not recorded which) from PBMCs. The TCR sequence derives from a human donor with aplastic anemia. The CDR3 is CSARPLYEQYF. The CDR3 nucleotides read TGCAGTGCTAGACCGCTCTACGAGCAGTACTTC.